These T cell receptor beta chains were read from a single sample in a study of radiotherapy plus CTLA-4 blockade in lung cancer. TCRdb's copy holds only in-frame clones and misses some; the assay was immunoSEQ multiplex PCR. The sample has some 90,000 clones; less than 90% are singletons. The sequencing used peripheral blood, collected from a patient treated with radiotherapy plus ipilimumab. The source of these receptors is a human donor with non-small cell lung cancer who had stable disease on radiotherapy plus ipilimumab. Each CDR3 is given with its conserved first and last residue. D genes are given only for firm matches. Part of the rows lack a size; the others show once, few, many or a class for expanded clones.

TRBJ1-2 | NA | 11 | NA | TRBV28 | CASSRLNGYTF | TGTGCCAGCAGTCGCCTGAATGGCTACACCTTC
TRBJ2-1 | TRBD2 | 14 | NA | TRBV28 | CACQGSGVYNEQFF | TGTGCCTGCCAGGGTAGCGGGGTCTACAATGAGCAGTTCTTC
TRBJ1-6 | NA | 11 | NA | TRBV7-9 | CASSLDSPLHF | TGTGCCAGCAGCTTGGATTCACCCCTCCACTTT
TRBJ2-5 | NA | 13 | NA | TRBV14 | CASSQDRPGDQYF | TGTGCCAGCAGCCAAGATCGGCCGGGGGACCAGTACTTC
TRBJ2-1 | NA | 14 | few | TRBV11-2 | CASSTRAGRFEQFF | TGTGCCAGCAGCACCAGGGCGGGGAGGTTTGAGCAGTTCTTC
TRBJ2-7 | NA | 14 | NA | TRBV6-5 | CASSQDWSSYEQYF | TGTGCCAGCAGCCAAGACTGGAGCTCCTACGAGCAGTACTTC
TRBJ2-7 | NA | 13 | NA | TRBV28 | CASTKMAPYEQYF | TGTGCCAGCACCAAGATGGCCCCTTACGAGCAGTACTTC
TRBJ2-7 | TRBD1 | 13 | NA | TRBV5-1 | CASSLPGQGAKYF | TGCGCCAGCAGCTTGCCGGGACAGGGGGCGAAGTACTTC
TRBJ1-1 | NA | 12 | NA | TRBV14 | CASSPSGLEAFF | TGTGCCAGCAGCCCTTCCGGTCTGGAAGCTTTCTTT
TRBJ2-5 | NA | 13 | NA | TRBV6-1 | CASRETAQETQYF | TGTGCCAGCAGGGAGACAGCGCAAGAGACCCAGTACTTC
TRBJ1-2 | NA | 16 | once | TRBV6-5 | CASSYSMDIGDYGYTF | TGTGCCAGCAGTTACTCGATGGACATTGGTGACTATGGCTACACCTTC
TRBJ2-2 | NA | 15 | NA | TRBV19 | CASSSVGVGTGELFF | TGTGCCAGTAGTTCCGTGGGAGTTGGCACCGGGGAGCTGTTTTTT
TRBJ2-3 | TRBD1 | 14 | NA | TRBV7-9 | CASSKTGGADTQYF | TGTGCCAGCAGCAAAACAGGGGGAGCAGATACGCAGTATTTT
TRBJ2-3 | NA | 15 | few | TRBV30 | CAWTRTGLSTDTQYF | TGTGCCTGGACAAGAACAGGGCTTAGCACAGATACGCAGTATTTT
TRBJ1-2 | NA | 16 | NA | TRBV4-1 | CASSQEGFSVNYGYTF | TGCGCCAGCAGCCAAGAAGGCTTTAGCGTCAACTATGGCTACACCTTC
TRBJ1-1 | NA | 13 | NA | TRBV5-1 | CASRVTVTTEAFF | TGCGCCAGCAGAGTGACGGTCACCACTGAAGCTTTCTTT
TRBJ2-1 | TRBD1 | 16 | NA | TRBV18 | CASSPRRTGTYNEQFF | TGTGCCAGCTCACCACGCCGGACAGGGACCTACAATGAGCAGTTCTTC
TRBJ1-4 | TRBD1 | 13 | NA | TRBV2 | CASMGQGPEKLFF | TGTGCCAGCATGGGACAGGGACCTGAAAAACTGTTTTTT
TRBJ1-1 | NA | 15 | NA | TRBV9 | CASSVLSRSDHGAFF | TGTGCCAGCAGCGTCCTCTCGAGGAGTGATCACGGAGCTTTCTTT
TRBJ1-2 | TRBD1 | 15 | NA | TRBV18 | CASSPNSGTDYGYTF | TGTGCCAGCTCTCCTAACTCCGGGACAGATTATGGCTACACCTTC
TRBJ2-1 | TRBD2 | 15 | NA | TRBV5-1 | CASSGEGLAGGQQFF | TGCGCCAGCAGCGGCGAGGGACTAGCGGGGGGACAGCAGTTCTTC
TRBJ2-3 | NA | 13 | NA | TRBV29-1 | CSVKEVVSDTQYF | TGCAGCGTAAAAGAGGTGGTGTCAGATACGCAGTATTTT
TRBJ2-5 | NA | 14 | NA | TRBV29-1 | CSAKPGQKQETQYF | TGCAGCGCCAAACCGGGACAAAAGCAAGAGACCCAGTACTTC
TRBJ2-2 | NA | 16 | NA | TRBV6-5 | CASSYSRRTNTGELFF | TGTGCCAGCAGTTACTCTCGTAGGACGAACACCGGGGAGCTGTTTTTT
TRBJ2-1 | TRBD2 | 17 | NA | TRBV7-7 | CASSSGIAGGPLNEQFF | TGTGCTAGCAGCTCTGGAATAGCGGGAGGACCACTCAATGAGCAGTTCTTC
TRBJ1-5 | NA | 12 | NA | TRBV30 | CAWSPPVRPQHF | TGTGCCTGGAGTCCCCCGGTGAGGCCCCAGCATTTT
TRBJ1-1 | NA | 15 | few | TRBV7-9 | CASSLAGGPNTEAFF | TGTGCCAGCAGCTTAGCTGGGGGGCCAAACACTGAAGCTTTCTTT
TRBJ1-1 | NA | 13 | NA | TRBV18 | CASSPRLNTEAFF | TGTGCCAGCTCACCGCGCTTGAACACTGAAGCTTTCTTT
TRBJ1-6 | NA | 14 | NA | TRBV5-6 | CASSLIQYNSPLHF | TGTGCCAGCAGCTTGATCCAGTATAATTCACCCCTCCACTTT
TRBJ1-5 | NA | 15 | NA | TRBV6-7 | CASQCARGLNQPQHF | TGTGCCAGCCAATGCGCGAGGGGCCTCAATCAGCCCCAGCATTTT
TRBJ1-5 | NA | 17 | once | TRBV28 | CASSLPGARYSNQPQHF | TGTGCCAGCAGTTTACCGGGGGCAAGATATAGCAATCAGCCCCAGCATTTT